This entry concerns a single T cell receptor beta chain. The antigen is undetermined. These data are taken from a study of cytomegalovirus exposure and HLA in healthy donors. Study-level information: Earlier sequencing of some 170 million T cells yielded under 120 million unique TCR beta sequences.

General observations from the study: Among the sequence variants, a highly shared cluster was likely an artifact of sequencing. Cytomegalovirus status was reportedly diagnosed by the classifier with high specificity and sensitivity.

CDR3 size: 12 residues. The V gene end was trimmed by 8 bases and the J gene end by 9 bases; junction bases not matched to a gene: 5. Germline V gives CDR1 GTSNPN, CDR2 SVGIG (reference sequence). The PCR used 60 Vbeta and 13 Jbeta primers. The table came from immunoSEQ multiplex PCR; TCRdb's copy has only in-frame clones and leaves some out. Of 30,000 to 35,000 clones in the sample, about 67% are singletons; the top ten hold 9.5% to 13%. The chain carries TRBV30 and TRBJ2-1; 12 bases fit TRBD1. The sequencing sample was made of PBMCs. The sequence was obtained from a middle-aged man in good health and CMV-seropositive. For the CDR3, the DNA is TGTGCCGGCGGGACAGGGGGCCGTGAGCAGTTCTTC. Translation: CAGGTGGREQFF.